This passage covers 5 T cell receptor beta chains from one sample sequenced in a study of T cell repertoires in cytomegalovirus infection (dated by TCRdb to 2018 to 2020). Antigens for these TCRs are unknown. The instrument given in TCRdb is Illumina HiSeq 1500. TCRdb reworked the public reads: Q25 trimming with fastp, MiXCR clone assembly, productive beta chains retained. Under each unique CDR3 protein, matching rows form one entry showing the most common genes and DNA. The sample yields hundreds of thousands of distinct CDR3 sequences; approximately 46% were counted once. The biggest ten clones account for roughly two fifths of the sample. Read against the paper, the sample's treatment or condition label means: in vitro stimulation with specific CMV peptide epitopes to enrich CMV-specific T cells. The sequenced sample was cultured PBMCs, obtained from culture after CMV antigen stimulation. These receptors all stem from a human donor in good health (CMV status not recorded). Some clones in this sample may be carry-over from other donors' samples.

This clonotype came up a few times. The genes are TRBV5-1 and TRBJ1-1; no reliable D call. CDR1 and CDR2 from the germline V gene are SGHRS and YFSETQ. V was shortened by 0 bases and J by 8 bases, with 17 bases between the two germline ends. This CDR3 comprises 15 residues. CDR3 in amino acids: CASSLAGAGVAEAFF. DNA for the CDR3: TGCGCCAGCAGCTTGGCCGGAGCAGGTGTTGCGGAAGCTTTCTTT.

This clonotype has only a few counts. CDR3 sequence (DNA): TGTGCCAGCAGCTTAGCGATGGGCAACACTGAAGCTTTCTTT. It codes for CASSLAMGNTEAFF. V gene TRBV7-8 combines with J gene TRBJ1-1; D uncertain. Per the germline V gene, CDR1 is SGHVS and CDR2 is FQNEAQ. Trimming took 0 bases from V and 2 from J, leaving 7 bases between them. The CDR3 consists of 14 residues.

J is TRBJ2-1 and V is TRBV7-2; possibly TRBD1 or TRBD2 for D (5 bases each). Trimming took 5 bases from V and 0 from J, leaving 17 bases between them. The CDR3 is made up of 17 amino acids. CDR1 is SGHTA, CDR2 FQGNSA, per germline. The CDR3 DNA follows: TGTGCCAGCAGCCCGTCGTCACCGGGGCTCTCCTACAATGAGCAGTTCTTC. Its translation: CASSPSSPGLSYNEQFF.

This chain uses TRBV20-1 with TRBJ1-1; D gene ambiguous. Germline CDR1 and CDR2: DFQATT and SNEGSKA (reference sequence). Trimming pared 1 base from V and 3 bases from J, leaving 9 bases between. CDR3 length: 13 residues. The CDR3 DNA reads as TGCAGTGCTAGAGGTCAGCTCTACACTGAAGCTTTCTTT. As protein: CSARGQLYTEAFF.

The chain employs TRBV7-6 and TRBJ1-2; weak D call: TRBD1 (5 bases). The CDR3 has 16 amino acids. The germline V gene has CDR1 SGHVS and CDR2 FNYEAQ. Trimming stripped 2 bases from V and 3 bases from J, with 16 bases between. This CDR3 reads CASSLTPGDPDYGYTF. The CDR3 region has the DNA TGTGCCAGCAGCTTAACTCCGGGGGACCCTGACTATGGCTACACCTTC.